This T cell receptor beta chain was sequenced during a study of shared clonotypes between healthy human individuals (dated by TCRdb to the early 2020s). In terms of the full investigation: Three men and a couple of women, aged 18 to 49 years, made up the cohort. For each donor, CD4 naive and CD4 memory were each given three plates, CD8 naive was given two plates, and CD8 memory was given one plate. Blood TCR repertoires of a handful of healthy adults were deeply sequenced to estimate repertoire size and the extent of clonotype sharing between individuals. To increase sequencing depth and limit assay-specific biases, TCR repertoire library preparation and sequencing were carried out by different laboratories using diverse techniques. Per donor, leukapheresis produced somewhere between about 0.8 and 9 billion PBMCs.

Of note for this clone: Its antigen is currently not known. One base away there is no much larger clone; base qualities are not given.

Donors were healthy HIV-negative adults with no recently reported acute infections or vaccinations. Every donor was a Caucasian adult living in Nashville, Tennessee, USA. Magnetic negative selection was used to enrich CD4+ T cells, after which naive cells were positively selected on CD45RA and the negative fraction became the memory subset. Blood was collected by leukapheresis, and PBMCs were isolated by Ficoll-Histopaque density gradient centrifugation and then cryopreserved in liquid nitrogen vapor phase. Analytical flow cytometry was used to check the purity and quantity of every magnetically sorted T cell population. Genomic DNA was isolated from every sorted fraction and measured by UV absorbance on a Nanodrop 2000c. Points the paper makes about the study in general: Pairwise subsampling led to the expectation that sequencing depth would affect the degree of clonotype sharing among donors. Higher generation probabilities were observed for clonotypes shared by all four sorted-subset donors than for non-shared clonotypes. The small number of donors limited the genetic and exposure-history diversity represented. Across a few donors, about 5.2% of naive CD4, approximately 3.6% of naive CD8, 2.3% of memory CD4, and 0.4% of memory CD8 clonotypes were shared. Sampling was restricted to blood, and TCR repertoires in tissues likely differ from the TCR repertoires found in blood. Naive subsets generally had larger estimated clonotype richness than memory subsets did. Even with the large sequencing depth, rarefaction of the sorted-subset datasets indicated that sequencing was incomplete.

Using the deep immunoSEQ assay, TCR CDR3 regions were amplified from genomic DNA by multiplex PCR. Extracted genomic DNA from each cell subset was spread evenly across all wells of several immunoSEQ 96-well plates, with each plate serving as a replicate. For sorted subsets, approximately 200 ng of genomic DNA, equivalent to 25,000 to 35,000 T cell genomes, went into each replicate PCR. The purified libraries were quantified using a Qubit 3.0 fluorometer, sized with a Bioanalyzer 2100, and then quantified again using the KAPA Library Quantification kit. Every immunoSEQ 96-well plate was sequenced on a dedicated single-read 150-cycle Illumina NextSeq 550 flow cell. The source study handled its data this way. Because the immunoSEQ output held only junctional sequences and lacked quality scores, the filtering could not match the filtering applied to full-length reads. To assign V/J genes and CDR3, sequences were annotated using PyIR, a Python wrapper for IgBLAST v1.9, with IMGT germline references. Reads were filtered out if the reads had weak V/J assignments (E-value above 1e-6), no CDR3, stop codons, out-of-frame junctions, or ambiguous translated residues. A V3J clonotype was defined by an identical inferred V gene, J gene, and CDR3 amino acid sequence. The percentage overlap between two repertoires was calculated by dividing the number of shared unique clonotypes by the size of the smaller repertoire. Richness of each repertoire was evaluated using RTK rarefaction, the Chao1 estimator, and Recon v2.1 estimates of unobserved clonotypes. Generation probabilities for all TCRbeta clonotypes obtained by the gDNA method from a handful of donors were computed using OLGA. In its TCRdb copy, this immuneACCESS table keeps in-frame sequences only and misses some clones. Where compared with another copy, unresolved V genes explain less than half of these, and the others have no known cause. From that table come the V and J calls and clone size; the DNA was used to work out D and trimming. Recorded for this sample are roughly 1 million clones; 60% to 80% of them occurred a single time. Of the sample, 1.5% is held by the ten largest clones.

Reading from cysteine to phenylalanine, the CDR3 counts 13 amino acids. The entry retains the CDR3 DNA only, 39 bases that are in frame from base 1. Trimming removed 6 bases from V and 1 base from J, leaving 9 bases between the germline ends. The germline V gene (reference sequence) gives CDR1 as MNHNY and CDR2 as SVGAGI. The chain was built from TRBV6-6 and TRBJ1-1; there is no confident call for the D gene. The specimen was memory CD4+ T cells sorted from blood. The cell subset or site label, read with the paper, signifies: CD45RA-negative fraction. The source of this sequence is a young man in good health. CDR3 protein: CASRTPPNTEAFF. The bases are TGTGCCAGCAGGACACCCCCGAACACTGAAGCTTTCTTT.